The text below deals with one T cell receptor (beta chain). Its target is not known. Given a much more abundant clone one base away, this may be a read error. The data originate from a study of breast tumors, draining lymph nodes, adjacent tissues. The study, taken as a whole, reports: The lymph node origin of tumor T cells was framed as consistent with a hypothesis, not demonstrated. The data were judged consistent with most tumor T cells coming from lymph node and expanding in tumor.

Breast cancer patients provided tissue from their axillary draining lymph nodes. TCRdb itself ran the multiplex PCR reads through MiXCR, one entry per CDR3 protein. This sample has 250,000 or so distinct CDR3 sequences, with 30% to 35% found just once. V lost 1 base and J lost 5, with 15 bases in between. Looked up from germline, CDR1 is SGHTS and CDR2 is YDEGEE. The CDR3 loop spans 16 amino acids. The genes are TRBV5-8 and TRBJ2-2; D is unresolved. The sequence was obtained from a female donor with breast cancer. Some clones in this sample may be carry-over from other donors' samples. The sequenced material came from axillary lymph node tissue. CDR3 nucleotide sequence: TGTGCCAGCAGCTTGAGTGTGGCGGCGAGGACCGGGGAGCTGTTTTTT. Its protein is CASSLSVAARTGELFF. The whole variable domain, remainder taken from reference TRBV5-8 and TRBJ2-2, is EAGVTQSPTHLIKTRGQQATLRCSPISGHTSVYWYQQALGLGLQFLLWYDEGEERNRGNFPPRFSGRQFPNYSSELNVNALELEDSALYLCASSLSVAARTGELFFGEGSRLTVL.